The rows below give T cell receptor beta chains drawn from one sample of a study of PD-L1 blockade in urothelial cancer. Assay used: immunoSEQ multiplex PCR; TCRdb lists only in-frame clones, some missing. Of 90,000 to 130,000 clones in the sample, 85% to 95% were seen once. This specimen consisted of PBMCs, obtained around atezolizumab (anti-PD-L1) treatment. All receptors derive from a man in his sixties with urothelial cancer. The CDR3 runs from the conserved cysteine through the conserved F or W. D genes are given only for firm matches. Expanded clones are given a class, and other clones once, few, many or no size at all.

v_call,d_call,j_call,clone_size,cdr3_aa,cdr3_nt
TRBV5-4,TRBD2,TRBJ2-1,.,CASSHYNSGGDEQFF,TGTGCCAGCAGCCACTACAATAGCGGGGGAGATGAGCAGTTCTTC
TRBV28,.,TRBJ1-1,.,CASSLNRGIRGTEAFF,TGTGCCAGCAGTTTAAATCGGGGGATAAGAGGGACTGAAGCTTTCTTT
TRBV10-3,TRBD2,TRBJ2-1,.,CAISGLAGSYNEQFF,TGTGCCATCAGTGGGCTAGCGGGATCCTACAATGAGCAGTTCTTC
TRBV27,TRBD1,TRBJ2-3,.,CASSPRTGSTDTQYF,TGTGCCAGCAGTCCACGGACAGGTAGCACAGATACGCAGTATTTT
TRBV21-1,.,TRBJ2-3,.,CASKGLAGRYF,TGTGCCAGCAAGGGACTAGCGGGGAGGTATTTT
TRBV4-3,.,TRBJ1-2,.,CASSQEMSRGHGYTF,TGCGCCAGCAGCCAAGAAATGAGCAGGGGACATGGCTACACCTTC
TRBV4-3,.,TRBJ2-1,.,CASSQDPTGRGSYNEQFF,TGCGCCAGCAGCCAAGACCCTACTGGCAGGGGTTCCTACAATGAGCAGTTCTTC
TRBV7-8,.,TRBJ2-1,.,CASSSAGSYNEQFF,TGTGCCAGCAGCTCAGCGGGCTCGTACAATGAGCAGTTCTTC
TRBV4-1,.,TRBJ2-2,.,CASSQGWGLTGELFF,TGCGCCAGCAGCCAAGGCTGGGGGCTCACCGGGGAGCTGTTTTTT
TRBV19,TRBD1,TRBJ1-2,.,CASSIDRGFGYTF,TGTGCCAGTAGTATTGACAGGGGTTTTGGCTACACCTTC
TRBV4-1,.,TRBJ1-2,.,CASSQEFATAVPYGYTF,TGCGCCAGCAGCCAAGAATTCGCGACAGCAGTTCCTTATGGCTACACCTTC
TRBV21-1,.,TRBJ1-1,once,CASSTRKTEAFF,TGTGCCAGCAGCACGCGGAAAACTGAAGCTTTCTTT
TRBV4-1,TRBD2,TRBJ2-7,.,CASSISASGRFYEQYF,TGCGCCAGCAGCATCAGCGCTAGCGGGAGATTCTACGAGCAGTACTTC
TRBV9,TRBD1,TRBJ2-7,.,CARPDRGHEQYF,TGTGCCAGACCGGACAGGGGCCACGAGCAGTACTTC
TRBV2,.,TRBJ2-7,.,CASSLPTADPRTYEQYF,TGTGCCAGCAGTCTACCCACAGCGGACCCTCGAACCTACGAGCAGTACTTC
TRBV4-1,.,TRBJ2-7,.,CASSQFPAGSYPEQYF,TGCGCCAGCAGCCAATTTCCGGCAGGGTCTTACCCCGAGCAGTACTTC
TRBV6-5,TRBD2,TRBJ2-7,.,CASTGTSGRGIQQYF,TGTGCCAGCACCGGGACTAGCGGGAGGGGAATTCAGCAGTACTTC
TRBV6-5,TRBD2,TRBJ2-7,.,CAVQSSGGPYEQYF,TGTGCCGTGCAGTCTAGCGGGGGGCCCTACGAGCAGTACTTC
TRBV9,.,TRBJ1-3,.,CASRGPGNTIYF,TGTGCCAGCCGAGGCCCTGGAAACACCATATATTTT
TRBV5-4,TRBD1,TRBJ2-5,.,CASSPGTVETQYF,TGTGCCAGCAGCCCAGGGACAGTAGAGACCCAGTACTTC
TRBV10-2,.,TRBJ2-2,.,CASSEISPTGELFF,TGCGCCAGCAGTGAGATCAGTCCGACCGGGGAGCTGTTTTTT
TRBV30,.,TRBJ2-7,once,CAWRRNRDYEQYF,TGTGCCTGGAGGCGCAACAGAGACTACGAGCAGTACTTC
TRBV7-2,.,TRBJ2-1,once,CASSLGVNRGKRQFF,TGTGCCAGCAGCTTAGGGGTAAACCGGGGGAAAAGGCAGTTCTTC
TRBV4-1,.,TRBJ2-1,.,CASSHQGSSYNEQFF,TGCGCCAGCAGCCATCAAGGGAGCTCCTACAATGAGCAGTTCTTC
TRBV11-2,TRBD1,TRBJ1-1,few,CASSPDRGGTEAFF,TGTGCCAGCAGCCCAGACAGGGGAGGCACTGAAGCTTTCTTT
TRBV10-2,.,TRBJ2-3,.,CASSEGTSIIGRTQYF,TGCGCCAGCAGTGAGGGGACTTCTATAATCGGCCGAACGCAGTATTTT
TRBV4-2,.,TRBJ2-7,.,CASSRDSFYEQYF,TGTGCCAGCAGCCGCGACAGTTTCTACGAGCAGTACTTC
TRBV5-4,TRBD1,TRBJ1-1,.,CASSLTHTGGNTEAFF,TGTGCCAGCAGCTTGACCCACACAGGGGGGAACACTGAAGCTTTCTTT
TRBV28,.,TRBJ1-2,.,CASSPGGATNYGYTF,TGTGCCAGCAGCCCGGGGGGGGCTACTAACTATGGCTACACCTTC
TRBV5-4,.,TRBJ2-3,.,CASSLPGPGGVDTQYF,TGTGCCAGCAGTCTCCCGGGCCCCGGAGGTGTGGATACGCAGTATTTT
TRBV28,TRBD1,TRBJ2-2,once,CASIGQGDTGELFF,TGTGCCAGCATAGGACAGGGGGACACCGGGGAGCTGTTTTTT
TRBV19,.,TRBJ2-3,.,CASSIPGVTDTQYF,TGTGCCAGTAGTATACCAGGGGTCACAGATACGCAGTATTTT
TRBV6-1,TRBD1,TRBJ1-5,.,CASSAPGQGVLSNQPQHF,TGTGCCAGCAGTGCACCGGGACAGGGGGTTCTTAGCAATCAGCCCCAGCATTTT
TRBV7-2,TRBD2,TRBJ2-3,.,CASSLVGRGSLTDTQYF,TGTGCCAGCAGCTTAGTGGGTCGCGGGAGTCTCACAGATACGCAGTATTTT
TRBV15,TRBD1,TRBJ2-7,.,CATSRDRVYEQYF,TGTGCCACCAGCAGGGACAGGGTGTACGAGCAGTACTTC
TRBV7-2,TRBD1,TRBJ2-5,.,CASSLAPGGETQYF,TGTGCCAGCAGCTTAGCTCCAGGGGGAGAGACCCAGTACTTC
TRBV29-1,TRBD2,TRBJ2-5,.,CSVGVSGGPQETQYF,TGCAGCGTTGGGGTTAGCGGGGGCCCACAAGAGACCCAGTACTTC
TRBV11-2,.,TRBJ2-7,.,CASSLRTPGVDEQYF,TGTGCCAGCAGCTTGAGAACCCCCGGGGTCGACGAGCAGTACTTC
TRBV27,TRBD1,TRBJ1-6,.,CASSSSGTGDNSPLHF,TGTGCCAGCAGTTCCTCCGGGACAGGGGATAATTCACCCCTCCACTTT
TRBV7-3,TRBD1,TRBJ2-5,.,CASSRGQAGETQYF,TGTGCCAGCAGCCGGGGACAGGCCGGCGAGACCCAGTACTTC
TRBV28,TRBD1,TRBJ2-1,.,CASGTGVNEQFF,TGTGCCAGTGGGACAGGTGTTAATGAGCAGTTCTTC
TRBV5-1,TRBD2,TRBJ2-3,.,CASSAGLADFQYTDTQYF,TGCGCCAGCAGTGCCGGACTAGCGGATTTCCAATACACAGATACGCAGTATTTT
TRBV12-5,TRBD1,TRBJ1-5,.,CASALDRGQPQHF,TGTGCTAGTGCCTTAGACAGGGGCCAGCCCCAGCATTTT
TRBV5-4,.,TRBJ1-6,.,CASSPPGSSYNSPLHF,TGTGCCAGCAGCCCTCCTGGTAGCTCCTATAATTCACCCCTCCACTTT
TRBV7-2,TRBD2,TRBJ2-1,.,CASSGRLAGWWSEQFF,TGTGCCAGCAGCGGACGACTAGCGGGCTGGTGGAGTGAGCAGTTCTTC
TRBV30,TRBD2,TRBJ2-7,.,CAWSKLASGLSSYEQYF,TGTGCCTGGAGTAAACTAGCGTCAGGCCTCAGCTCCTACGAGCAGTACTTC
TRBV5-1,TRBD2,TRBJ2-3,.,CASSLVPAGVTDTQYF,TGCGCCAGCAGCTTGGTTCCCGCGGGAGTGACGGATACGCAGTATTTT
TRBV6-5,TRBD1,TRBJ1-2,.,CASSSNRGAYGYTF,TGTGCCAGCAGTTCCAACAGGGGAGCCTATGGCTACACCTTC